What follows is one TCR beta chain and its context. Using immunoSEQ multiplex PCR, the repertoire was profiled, and TCRdb retains in-frame clones only, with some absent. Of about 76,000 clones listed, roughly 80% are singletons. This sample was taken from a study of T cell responses to AZD1222 COVID-19 vaccine. Trimming pared 6 bases from V and 1 base from J, leaving 12 bases between. Germline assignment: CDR1 SNHLY and CDR2 FYNNEI. The CDR3 loop spans 14 amino acids. The sequencing used peripheral blood, collected 28 days after the second dose of the MenACWY control vaccine. This rearrangement joins TRBV2 to TRBJ1-1; weak D call: TRBD1 (5 bases). This TCR was recovered from an adult who received the MenACWY meningococcal vaccine as a control. CDR3 loop: CASRRRQRNTEAFF. Written as DNA, the CDR3 is TGTGCCAGCAGGAGAAGACAGAGGAACACTGAAGCTTTCTTT. The complete variable domain, with remaining parts taken from reference TRBV2 and TRBJ1-1, reads EPEVTQTPSHQVTQMGQEVILRCVPISNHLYFYWYRQILGQKVEFLVSFYNNEISEKSEIFDDQFSVERPDGSNFTLKIRSTKLEDSAMYFCASRRRQRNTEAFFGQGTRLTVV.